The 9 T cell receptor beta chains in this list originate from one sample, sequenced in a study of beta chain features in type 1 diabetes. What was sequenced were expressed TCRB transcripts, since all of the isolated RNA had been reverse transcribed. The table came from immunoSEQ multiplex PCR; TCRdb's copy has only in-frame clones and leaves some out. The table shows some 270,000 clones, with roughly 10% occurring only once. Their cognate antigens are unknown. Study outcomes and limitations: Significant though moderate, a shortening of TCRB CDR3s appeared in all four CD4+ subsets of Type 1 diabetes patients.

Sequencing was carried out using naive CD4+ T cells from blood. These TCRs come from a young man with type 1 diabetes.

There are a few counts of this clone. V is TRBV7-8 and J is TRBJ2-7; a weak D match, TRBD1 (6 bases). The ends were cut back, 1 base at V and 1 base at J, with 14 bases in the middle. Per the germline V gene, CDR1 is SGHVS and CDR2 is FQNEAQ. This CDR3 has 16 amino acids. Written as DNA, the CDR3 is TGTGCCAGCAGCTTAGGTGTGACAGGAGTTTCCTACGAGCAGTACTTC. Translating it yields CASSLGVTGVSYEQYF.

This clone has only a few counts. The chain combines TRBV7-2 with TRBJ1-6, with no clear D. The CDR3 totals 15 residues. CDR1 is SGHTA, CDR2 FQGNSA, per germline. V lost 7 bases and J lost 5, with 15 bases in between. CDR3 region: CASTPAPRNNSPLHF. The CDR3 DNA sequence: TGTGCCAGCACTCCAGCCCCCAGGAATAATTCACCCCTCCACTTT.

The chain carries TRBV18 and TRBJ1-5, with no clear D. Germline CDR1 and CDR2: KGHSH and LQKENI. V shed 4 bases and J shed 2 bases, with 9 bases lying between them. The CDR3 consists of 14 residues. DNA for the CDR3: TGTGCCAGCTCACAAGAGGGCGGCAATCAGCCCCAGCATTTT. Encoded protein: CASSQEGGNQPQHF.

This clone has only a few counts. The V gene is TRBV5-1, the J gene TRBJ2-5; a possible D gene is TRBD2 (8 bases). The CDR3 consists of 19 residues. Germline CDR1 is SGHRS and CDR2 is YFSETQ. Deletions cut 4 bases from V and 6 bases from J, with 31 bases between. DNA for the CDR3: TGCGCCAGCAGCGCGAGATCCGGGACAGCGACTTCGGGGGGGAAGACCCAGTACTTC. Translated: CASSARSGTATSGGKTQYF.

This clone appeared a few times. The gene calls are TRBV4-1 and TRBJ2-3; the match to TRBD2 covers 10 bases. The V and J ends lost 4 bases and 3 bases, in that order; junction bases with no gene match: 7. This CDR3 has 16 residues. CDR1 and CDR2 (germline): MGHRA, YSYEKL. The CDR3 DNA reads as TGCGCCAGCAGCCTTAACCCGGGACTAGCGACAGATACGCAGTATTTT. It specifies CASSLNPGLATDTQYF.

This clone appeared a few times. The genes are TRBV30 and TRBJ1-1; 7 nucleotides line up with TRBD1. CDR3 length: 13 residues. Germline trimming cut 2 bases from V and 5 bases from J; bases unmatched to any gene: 5. CDR1 and CDR2 (germline): GTSNPN, SVGIG (reference sequence). The CDR3 protein is CAWSRTGGTEAFF. CDR3 coding DNA: TGTGCCTGGAGTAGGACAGGTGGGACTGAAGCTTTCTTT.

The chain joins TRBV29-1 to TRBJ1-1; D is ambiguous. Trimming stripped 4 bases from V and 3 bases from J, with 9 bases between. Germline loops: CDR1 SQVTM, CDR2 ANQGSEA. The CDR3 runs to 12 residues. This chain's CDR3 is CSVGREDTEAFF. The CDR3 DNA reads as TGCAGCGTTGGGAGAGAAGACACTGAAGCTTTCTTT.

V gene TRBV19 combines with J gene TRBJ2-7, with TRBD1 identical over 8 bases. The CDR3 loop spans 14 amino acids. V lost 5 bases, J lost 5 bases, and 8 bases stayed unmatched. The germline V gene encodes CDR1 LNHDA and CDR2 SQIVND (reference sequence). The CDR3 sequence is CASSEWAGGDEQYF. CDR3 bases: TGTGCCAGTAGTGAGTGGGCAGGGGGCGACGAGCAGTACTTC.

The chain has TRBV4-2 and TRBJ1-4, with a weak D call TRBD1 (5 bases). Per germline, CDR1 LGHNA and CDR2 YNFKEQ. Trimming took 0 bases from V and 7 from J, leaving 12 bases between them. The CDR3 sequence is 15 residues long. CDR3 in DNA: TGTGCCAGCAGCCAAGACGGCAGGGTATCTGAAAAACTGTTTTTT. Protein product: CASSQDGRVSEKLFF.